These 17 T cell receptor beta chains share one sample of origin, sequenced in a study of blood T cell repertoires in COVID-19. Measured with immunoSEQ multiplex PCR; TCRdb has only the in-frame clones, and not every one. Altogether 180,000 or so clones are present, over 75% being singletons, with the ten largest covering 9.5% to 11%. Source material: PBMCs or T cells enriched from blood (not recorded which). These receptors were taken from a man in his forties or fifties who had recovered from COVID-19.

The J gene is TRBJ1-1, the V gene TRBV7-2, with TRBD1 matching over 8 bases. This CDR3 region has 13 residues. Germline CDR1 SGHTA, CDR2 FQGNSA. J gave up 6 bases and V 3 bases, and 3 bases lay outside the gene matches. The CDR3 is CASSFHRGAEAFF. CDR3 DNA sequence: TGTGCCAGCAGCTTTCACAGGGGGGCTGAAGCTTTCTTT.

This sequence joins TRBV28 and TRBJ2-3; TRBD2 matches at 7 bases. The germline V gene encodes CDR1 MDHEN and CDR2 SYDVKM. The CDR3 is 13 amino acids. The junction had 3 bases not matched to a gene; V was cut back by 5 bases and J by 4 bases. CDR3 DNA sequence: TGTGCCAGCAGTGTGACTAGCTCAGATACGCAGTATTTT. It codes for CASSVTSSDTQYF.

The CDR3 loop reads CASSPNADRGSPLHF. The CDR3 bases are TGTGCCAGCAGCCCGAACGCGGACAGGGGTTCACCCCTCCACTTT. The V gene is TRBV7-3, the J gene TRBJ1-6; 9 bases match TRBD1. Losses at the gene ends were 5 bases for V and 9 bases for J; bases not matched to a gene: 8. Looked up from germline, CDR1 is SGHTA and CDR2 is FQGTGA. There are 15 residues in the CDR3.

This clone was counted a few times. The rearrangement uses TRBV19 and TRBJ1-2; TRBD1 might be the D (5 bases). Germline V gene data show CDR1 as LNHDA and CDR2 as SQIVND (reference sequence). This CDR3 is built from 15 residues. With 3 bases removed from V and 3 bases from J, the gap between germline ends came to 14 bases. The CDR3 DNA is TGTGCCAGTAGTATCAGTCCGGGGGATTACTATGGCTACACCTTC. Its protein is CASSISPGDYYGYTF.

The chain joins TRBV19 to TRBJ1-2; a weak D match, TRBD1 (6 bases). V was trimmed by 5 bases and J by 6 bases, leaving 10 bases between them. Germline V gene data show CDR1 as LNHDA and CDR2 as SQIVND (reference sequence). The CDR3 is 12 amino acids. CDR3 nucleotides: TGTGCCAGTAGTCGCAGGGGAGATGGCTACACCTTC. Protein: CASSRRGDGYTF.

The V call is TRBV5-6, the J call TRBJ1-5; 9 nucleotides line up with TRBD1. V trimming: 0 bases; J trimming: 5 bases; junction bases outside the gene matches: 9. Germline values: CDR1 SGHDT, CDR2 YYEEEE. CDR3 length: 17 amino acids. CDR3 protein: CASSLAGTGTTYQPQHF. The CDR3 region has the DNA TGTGCCAGCAGCTTGGCCGGGACAGGGACTACATATCAGCCCCAGCATTTT. The full variable domain, rest sourced from reference TRBV5-6 and TRBJ1-5, is DAGVTQSPTHLIKTRGQQVTLRCSPKSGHDTVSWYQQALGQGPQFIFQYYEEEERQRGNFPDRFSGHQFPNYSSELNVNALLLGDSALYLCASSLAGTGTTYQPQHFGDGTRLSIL.

The rearrangement uses TRBV11-2 and TRBJ2-5, with D perhaps TRBD1 (7 bases). The CDR3 totals 15 residues. The germline V gene has CDR1 SGHAT and CDR2 FQNNGV. V was trimmed by 5 bases and J by 3 bases, leaving 16 bases between them. For the CDR3, the DNA is TGTGCCAGCAGCCCCGGGACAGCGGGTGAAGAGACCCAGTACTTC. This encodes CASSPGTAGEETQYF.

V gene TRBV2 combines with J gene TRBJ1-1; D might be TRBD1 (6 bases). CDR3 length: 11 amino acids. Germline CDR1 is SNHLY and CDR2 is FYNNEI. Trimming removed 8 bases at V and 8 bases at J, with 12 bases between. The CDR3 protein is CASRGQNEAFF. The DNA of the CDR3 is TGTGCCAGCCGAGGACAGAACGAAGCTTTCTTT.

The chain has TRBV27 and TRBJ1-1; D might be TRBD1 (5 bases). Germline V gene data show CDR1 as MNHEY and CDR2 as SMNVEV (reference sequence). The germline V and J ends were trimmed by 2 bases and 4 bases, with 11 bases remaining between them. This CDR3 is built from 14 residues. CDR3 sequence reads: CASSLRAGRTEAFF. Written as DNA, the CDR3 is TGTGCCAGCAGTTTACGGGCAGGGCGCACTGAAGCTTTCTTT.

Note on this clone: Germline is not matched at one junction end, which may reflect a read error. The J gene is TRBJ2-5, the V gene TRBV13; 7 bases line up with TRBD2. The CDR3 length is 15 residues. Germline V gene sequence: CDR1 PRHDT, CDR2 FYEKMQ (reference sequence). In DNA, the CDR3 is TGTGCCAGCAGCCTAGGAGGCGGGAGCGTGGAGACCCAGTACTTC. Translation: CASSLGGGSVETQYF.

The chain combines TRBV9 with TRBJ1-4, with D hard to call. Germline V CDR1 and CDR2: SGDLS, YYNGEE. Trimming stripped 4 bases from V and 4 bases from J, with 17 bases between. The CDR3 is 16 residues long. This CDR3 is CASSSTGGYGNEKLFF. CDR3 bases: TGTGCCAGCAGCAGCACGGGAGGGTATGGTAATGAAAAACTGTTTTTT. The variable domain in full, completed from reference TRBV9 and TRBJ1-4, reads DSGVTQTPKHLITATGQRVTLRCSPRSGDLSVYWYQQSLDQGLQFLIQYYNGEERAKGNILERFSAQQFPDLHSELNLSSLELGDSALYFCASSSTGGYGNEKLFFGSGTQLSVL.

The chain couples TRBV3-1 (or the pseudogene TRBV3-2) to TRBJ2-7; 13 nucleotides agree with TRBD2. The CDR3 contains 15 residues. Germline V lookup: CDR1 LGHDT, CDR2 YNNKEL (reference sequence). Losses at the gene ends were 5 bases for V and 3 bases for J; bases not matched to a gene: 4. CDR3: CASSKTSGGNYEQYF. Here the CDR3 DNA reads TGTGCCAGCAGCAAGACTAGCGGGGGGAACTACGAGCAGTACTTC.

V usage is TRBV4-1 and J usage is TRBJ2-7; 7 positions match TRBD1. J gave up 4 bases and V 6 bases, and 12 bases lay outside the gene matches. The V gene's germline CDR1 is MGHRA and CDR2 YSYEKL. This CDR3 has 15 amino acids. The CDR3 region has the DNA TGCGCCAGCAGTTACTGGGACAGAAGGGAATACGAGCAGTACTTC. This codes for CASSYWDRREYEQYF.

V and J are TRBV5-1 and TRBJ2-5, with TRBD1 matching over 10 bases. J gave up 5 bases and V 4 bases, and 11 bases lay outside the gene matches. CDR1 SGHRS and CDR2 YFSETQ come from the germline V gene. This CDR3 region has 16 residues. The CDR3 is CASSTSGTGAYETQYF. Written as DNA, the CDR3 is TGCGCCAGCAGCACATCCGGGACAGGGGCTTACGAGACCCAGTACTTC. The full variable domain, rest sourced from reference TRBV5-1 and TRBJ2-5, is KAGVTQTPRYLIKTRGQQVTLSCSPISGHRSVSWYQQTPGQGLQFLFEYFSETQRNKGNFPGRFSGRQFSNSRSEMNVSTLELGDSALYLCASSTSGTGAYETQYFGPGTRLLVL.

The rearrangement uses TRBV9 and TRBJ2-1, with D maybe TRBD2 (6 bases). Trimming cost V 0 bases and J 6 bases, with 16 bases left between them. This CDR3 has 16 residues. Germline assignment: CDR1 SGDLS and CDR2 YYNGEE. The CDR3 DNA sequence: TGTGCCAGCAGCGTAGGTGGGGACTCGGTGGTCAATGAGCAGTTCTTC. Translation gives CASSVGGDSVVNEQFF.

This clone came up a few times. The chain joins TRBV28 to TRBJ1-1; no clear D. In germline, CDR1 is MDHEN, CDR2 SYDVKM. This CDR3 has 12 amino acids. V lost 5 bases and J lost 5, with 9 bases in between. The CDR3 nucleotides are TGTGCCAGCAGTCCACTCGGGACTGAAGCTTTCTTT. This codes for CASSPLGTEAFF.

The chain is built from TRBV2 and TRBJ2-5, with D possibly being TRBD1 (5 bases). CDR1 and CDR2 (germline): SNHLY, FYNNEI. The CDR3 is 15 residues long. The V gene lost 3 bases and the J gene lost 5 bases, with 16 bases spanning the gap. The CDR3 DNA is TGTGCCAGCAGTGACCGACAGCTTACGTCGGAGACCCAGTACTTC. It is translated as CASSDRQLTSETQYF.